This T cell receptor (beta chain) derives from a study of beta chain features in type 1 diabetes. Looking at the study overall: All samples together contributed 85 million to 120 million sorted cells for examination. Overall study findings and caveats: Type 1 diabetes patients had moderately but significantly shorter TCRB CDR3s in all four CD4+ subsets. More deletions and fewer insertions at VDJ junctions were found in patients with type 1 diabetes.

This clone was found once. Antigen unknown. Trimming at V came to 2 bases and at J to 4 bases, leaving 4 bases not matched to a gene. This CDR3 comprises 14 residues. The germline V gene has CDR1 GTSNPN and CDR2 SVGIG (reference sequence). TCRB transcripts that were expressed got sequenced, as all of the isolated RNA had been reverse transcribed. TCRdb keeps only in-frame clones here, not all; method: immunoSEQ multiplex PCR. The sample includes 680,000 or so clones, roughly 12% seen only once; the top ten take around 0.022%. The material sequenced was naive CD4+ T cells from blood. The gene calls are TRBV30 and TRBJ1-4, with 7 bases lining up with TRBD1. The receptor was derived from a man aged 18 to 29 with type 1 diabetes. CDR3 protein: CAWSWNRGNEKLFF. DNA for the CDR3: TGTGCCTGGAGTTGGAACAGGGGTAATGAAAAACTGTTTTTT. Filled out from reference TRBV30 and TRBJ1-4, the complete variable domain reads SQTIHQWPATLVQPVGSPLSLECTVEGTSNPNLYWYRQAAGRGLQLLFYSVGIGQISSEVPQNLSASRPQDRQFILSSKKLLLSDSGFYLCAWSWNRGNEKLFFGSGTQLSVL.